Shown below are 22 T cell receptor beta chains from a single sample sequenced in a study of OX40 agonist ivuxolimab in advanced cancers. This table comes from immunoSEQ multiplex PCR, and its TCRdb copy is limited to in-frame clones, with some not included. The sample carries around 70,000 clones, approximately 78% recorded once. The sequences come from CD4+ or CD8+ T cells sorted from blood, collected in a trial of the OX40 agonist ivuxolimab. These receptors came from an adult with an advanced solid tumor such as melanoma, head and neck, liver or kidney cancer.

The V call is TRBV18, the J call TRBJ1-3, with unresolved D. CDR1 KGHSH and CDR2 LQKENI come from the germline V gene. V lost 6 bases, J lost 0 bases, and 15 bases lay in between. This CDR3 spans 16 amino acids. The CDR3 reads CASSFSGPSSGNTIYF. For the CDR3, the DNA is TGTGCCAGCTCTTTTTCTGGGCCTAGCTCTGGAAACACCATATATTTT.

This chain's CDR3 is CASSFVAPDYNEQFF. The CDR3 bases are TGCGCCAGCAGCTTTGTTGCCCCAGATTACAATGAGCAGTTCTTC. The chain links TRBV5-1 to TRBJ2-1, with D hard to call. CDR3 length: 15 amino acids. CDR1 and CDR2 from the germline V gene are SGHRS and YFSETQ. V lost 2 bases and J lost 4, with 13 bases in between.

The chain has TRBV7-2 and TRBJ2-1, with 10 bases lining up with TRBD2. CDR1 and CDR2 (germline): SGHTA, FQGNSA. The CDR3 is 15 amino acids. V lost 1 base and J lost 4; bases outside the gene matches: 1. The CDR3 sequence: CASSLVAGGYNEQFF. CDR3 bases: TGTGCCAGCAGCTTAGTAGCGGGGGGTTACAATGAGCAGTTCTTC. The full variable domain, completed using reference TRBV7-2 and TRBJ2-1, is GAGVSQSPSNKVTEKGKDVELRCDPISGHTALYWYRQSLGQGLEFLIYFQGNSAPDKSGLPSDRFSAERTGGSVSTLTIQRTQQEDSAVYLCASSLVAGGYNEQFFGPGTRLTVL.

The V and J genes are TRBV27 and TRBJ1-4, with TRBD1 identical over 7 bases. The length of the CDR3 is 17 residues. The ends lost 6 bases at V and 3 bases at J; junction bases unmatched: 13. In germline, CDR1 is MNHEY, CDR2 SMNVEV (reference sequence). The DNA for the CDR3 is TGTGCCAGCAGCAATTACACTAAGGGGGCGCCTAATGAAAAACTGTTTTTT. Translating it yields CASSNYTKGAPNEKLFF.

The chain carries TRBV6-5 and TRBJ2-7, with D unresolved. The germline CDR1 and CDR2 sequences are MNHEY and SVGAGI. Trimming pared 3 bases from V and 5 bases from J, leaving 20 bases between. The length of the CDR3 is 16 residues. CDR3 sequence: CASSYLVGFVVDEQYF. CDR3 DNA: TGTGCCAGCAGTTATCTAGTGGGATTCGTAGTTGACGAGCAGTACTTC.

This clone has only one observation. This sequence joins TRBV28 and TRBJ2-2; D is unclear. The CDR3 extends over 13 amino acids. V gave up 8 bases and J gave up 3 bases, with 10 bases separating them. Germline CDR1 reads MDHEN; CDR2 reads SYDVKM. The CDR3 reads CASVQLHTGELFF. For the CDR3, the DNA is TGTGCCAGCGTCCAGTTACACACCGGGGAGCTGTTTTTT. The whole variable domain, filled in from reference TRBV28 and TRBJ2-2, reads DVKVTQSSRYLVKRTGEKVFLECVQDMDHENMFWYRQDPGLGLRLIYFSYDVKMKEKGDIPEGYSVSREKKERFSLILESASTNQTSMYLCASVQLHTGELFFGEGSRLTVL.

This sequence joins TRBV11-2 and TRBJ2-2; 11 bases align to TRBD2. Germline V gives CDR1 SGHAT, CDR2 FQNNGV. The CDR3 has 16 amino acids. With 5 bases clipped from V and 7 bases from J, the junction kept 9 bases outside the gene matches. CDR3 in amino acids: CASSPTPGTSGGELFF. The CDR3 DNA is TGTGCCAGCAGCCCGACCCCCGGGACTAGCGGCGGGGAGCTGTTTTTT.

V is TRBV28 and J is TRBJ2-5; TRBD1 aligns across 10 bases. V lost 3 bases and J lost 4; bases outside the gene matches: 11. The V gene's germline CDR1 is MDHEN and CDR2 SYDVKM. The CDR3 loop spans 17 amino acids. The chain's CDR3 is CASSFGTGVTLGETQYF. The CDR3 DNA reads as TGTGCCAGCAGTTTTGGGACAGGGGTTACCTTAGGAGAGACCCAGTACTTC.

The chain uses TRBV5-1 and TRBJ2-3; D is possibly TRBD2 (5 bases). Trimming left V 1 base short and J 6 bases short, with 12 bases between. CDR3 length: 14 residues. The germline V gene has CDR1 SGHRS and CDR2 YFSETQ. For the CDR3, the DNA is TGCGCCAGCAGCTTGTCATCTGGGGAGGATACGCAGTATTTT. This encodes CASSLSSGEDTQYF.

V gene TRBV21-1 combines with J gene TRBJ2-6; TRBD2 is taken as the D call from the table, unchecked against the DNA. TRBV21-1 is a documented pseudogene. There are 16 residues in the CDR3. CDR3 residues: CASSKARGTGANVLTF. The CDR3 DNA reads as TGTGCCAGCAGCAAAGCGCGGGGAACTGGGGCCAACGTCCTGACTTTC.

The chain couples TRBV18 to TRBJ1-1, with 7 bases lining up with TRBD1. The CDR3 spans 13 residues. V lost 5 bases to trimming and J lost 1 base; unmatched junction nucleotides: 1. Per the germline V gene, CDR1 is KGHSH and CDR2 is LQKENI. Here the CDR3 reads CASSWDRNTEAFF. CDR3 DNA: TGTGCCAGCTCATGGGACAGGAACACTGAAGCTTTCTTT.

Here the CDR3 DNA reads TGTGCCAGCAGCTACGGGGGGCCTAATCAGCCCCAGCATTTT. Protein sequence: CASSYGGPNQPQHF. V is TRBV6-1 and J is TRBJ1-5, with D possibly matching TRBD1 (6 bases). Trimming pared 6 bases from V and 4 bases from J, leaving 13 bases between. CDR3 length equals 14 residues. Per germline, CDR1 MNHNS and CDR2 SASEGT.

This clone was detected only once. The chain recombines TRBV2 with TRBJ2-1, with D possibly matching TRBD2 (6 bases). Germline CDR1 SNHLY, CDR2 FYNNEI. V was clipped by 7 bases and J by 8 bases, with 21 bases between them. The CDR3 has 15 amino acids. CDR3 DNA sequence: TGTGCCAGCAACGGCCCGGGACTTCGAGGCGATGAGCAGTTCTTC. Translated, it gives CASNGPGLRGDEQFF.

The chain has TRBV6-1 and TRBJ2-5, with D unclear. This CDR3 spans 14 amino acids. CDR1 is MNHNS, CDR2 SASEGT, per germline. Trimming removed 4 bases from V and 5 bases from J, with 14 bases in between. The CDR3 region has the DNA TGTGCCAGCAGTGTAGGGTTTCTTGGGGAGACCCAGTACTTC. This codes for CASSVGFLGETQYF.

V and J are TRBV28 and TRBJ1-5, with D perhaps TRBD1 (5 bases). CDR3 length: 14 amino acids. The germline gives CDR1 MDHEN, CDR2 SYDVKM. Trimming shortened V by 6 bases and J by 1 base, and 10 bases separated the two germline ends. CDR3: CASSGGSSNQPQHF. The CDR3 region has the DNA TGTGCCAGCAGCGGGGGTTCGAGCAATCAGCCCCAGCATTTT.

The J gene is TRBJ2-3, the V gene TRBV18; D uncertain. The CDR3 sequence is 12 residues long. CDR1 KGHSH and CDR2 LQKENI come from the germline V gene. CDR3 sequence (DNA): TGTGCTTGTGAGGCGGTGGGAGATACGCAGTATTTT. Its translation: CACEAVGDTQYF.

This rearrangement joins TRBV28 to TRBJ1-4, with unresolved D. Germline CDR1 is MDHEN and CDR2 is SYDVKM. Trimming pared 2 bases from V and 7 bases from J, leaving 8 bases between. This CDR3 is 13 amino acids long. The CDR3 sequence: CASSLAWGEKLFF. In DNA form, the CDR3 reads TGTGCCAGCAGTTTAGCGTGGGGTGAAAAACTGTTTTTT.

The genes are TRBV6-5 and TRBJ2-5, with D unclear. Germline assignment: CDR1 MNHEY and CDR2 SVGAGI. The CDR3 contains 13 residues. V lost 10 bases and J lost 7, with 19 bases in between. CDR3: CAIQKGLRGTQYF. CDR3 sequence (DNA): TGTGCCATACAAAAGGGCCTCCGTGGGACCCAGTACTTC.

The chain couples TRBV5-1 to TRBJ2-1; TRBD1 is a possible D gene (6 bases). The CDR3 runs to 14 residues. CDR1 is SGHRS and CDR2 is YFSETQ in the germline V gene. Trimming cost V 3 bases and J 9 bases, with 16 bases left between them. CDR3: CASSSGPGQIEQFF. The CDR3 DNA follows: TGCGCCAGCAGCTCAGGGCCCGGACAGATTGAGCAGTTCTTC.

This clone was recorded only once. The CDR3 reads CASSRLWEQYF. CDR3 DNA: TGTGCCAGCAGCCGACTTTGGGAGCAGTACTTC. The genes are TRBV7-8 and TRBJ2-7; D call uncertain. The V end was cut by 5 bases, the J end by 7 bases, with 9 bases between. From germline, CDR1 is SGHVS and CDR2 FQNEAQ. The CDR3 has 11 amino acids.

The gene calls are TRBV7-9 and TRBJ2-1; 16 nucleotides agree with TRBD2. The germline V gene has CDR1 SEHNR and CDR2 FQNEAQ (reference sequence). The CDR3 covers 15 residues. The trim removed 4 bases at V and 7 bases at J, leaving 1 base unmatched. The CDR3 nucleotides read TGTGCCAGCAGCTCGGGACTAGCGGGAGGGAATGAGCAGTTCTTC. This sequence encodes CASSSGLAGGNEQFF.

This clone came up a few times. The gene calls are TRBV14 and TRBJ2-3, with 7 positions matching TRBD1. V was pared by 0 bases and J by 8 bases, with 11 bases of the junction left unmatched. Germline CDR1 SGHDN, CDR2 FVKESK. The CDR3 contains 16 residues. The CDR3 region has the DNA TGTGCCAGCAGCCAAGATGGGACAGTTATACCCGGTACGCAGTATTTT. Its translation is CASSQDGTVIPGTQYF.